This T cell receptor beta chain was obtained from a study of T cell changes during pregnancy in multiple sclerosis (dated by TCRdb to the late 2010s). Describing the broader study: The study examined how the T cell repertoire changed over the course of pregnancy in women with multiple sclerosis.

Cut back by 6 bases and 4 bases, the V and J ends lie 16 bases apart. Per the germline V gene, WSHSY is the CDR1 and SAAADI is the CDR2. The CDR3 goes from the cysteine to the phenylalanine over 14 residues. The retained sequence is limited to the CDR3, 42 bases, with the frame set at the first base. The library was obtained by the immunoSEQ multiplex PCR assay. The table was pulled from immuneACCESS by TCRdb, which kept in-frame rearrangements only. Such tables lose some clones; where checked, under half of the loss comes from unresolved V genes, and the rest has no known cause. The sample has tens of thousands of clones on record, approximately 90% of them singletons. The ten biggest clones cover 5.1% of the sample. This clone was recorded only once. The specificity of this receptor is unknown. Base qualities are not provided; no much larger clone lies one nucleotide away.

The sequence was obtained from a female donor with multiple sclerosis, enrolled in a pregnancy study. Specimen: CD8+ T cells from peripheral blood mononuclear cells, collected in the first trimester of pregnancy. In this chain, TRBV10-2 is recombined with TRBJ2-7, with the D gene uncertain. The CDR3 reads as follows: CASRMGLIKYEQYF. The DNA is as follows: TGCGCCAGCAGGATGGGCCTTATAAAATACGAGCAGTACTTC.